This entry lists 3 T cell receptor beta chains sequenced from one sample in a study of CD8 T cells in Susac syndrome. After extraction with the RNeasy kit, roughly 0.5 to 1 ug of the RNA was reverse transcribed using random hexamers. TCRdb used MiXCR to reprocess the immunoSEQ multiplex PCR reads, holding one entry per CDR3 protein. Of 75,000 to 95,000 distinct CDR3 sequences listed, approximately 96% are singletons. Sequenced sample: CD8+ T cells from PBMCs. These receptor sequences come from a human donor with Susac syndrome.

The CDR3 sequence is CASSRVRSGTGELFF. The CDR3 DNA sequence: TGTGCCAGCAGCAGGGTGCGGTCGGGCACCGGGGAGCTGTTTTTT. The chain joins TRBV2 to TRBJ2-2, with D possibly TRBD1 on 5 matching bases. Germline CDR1 SNHLY, CDR2 FYNNEI. The CDR3 covers 15 residues. The germline V and J ends were trimmed by 6 bases and 4 bases, with 15 bases remaining between them.

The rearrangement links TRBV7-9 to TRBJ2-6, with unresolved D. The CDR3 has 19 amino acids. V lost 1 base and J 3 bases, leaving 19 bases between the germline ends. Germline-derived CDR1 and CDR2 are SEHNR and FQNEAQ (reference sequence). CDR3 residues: CASSLEVRDSHFGANVLTF. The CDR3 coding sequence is TGTGCCAGCAGCTTAGAGGTAAGGGATTCCCACTTTGGGGCCAACGTCCTGACTTTC.

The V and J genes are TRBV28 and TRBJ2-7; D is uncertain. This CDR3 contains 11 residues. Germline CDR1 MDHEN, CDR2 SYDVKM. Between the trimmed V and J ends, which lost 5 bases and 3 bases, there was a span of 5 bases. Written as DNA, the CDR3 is TGTGCCAGCAGTAACCTCTACGAGCAGTACTTC. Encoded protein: CASSNLYEQYF.